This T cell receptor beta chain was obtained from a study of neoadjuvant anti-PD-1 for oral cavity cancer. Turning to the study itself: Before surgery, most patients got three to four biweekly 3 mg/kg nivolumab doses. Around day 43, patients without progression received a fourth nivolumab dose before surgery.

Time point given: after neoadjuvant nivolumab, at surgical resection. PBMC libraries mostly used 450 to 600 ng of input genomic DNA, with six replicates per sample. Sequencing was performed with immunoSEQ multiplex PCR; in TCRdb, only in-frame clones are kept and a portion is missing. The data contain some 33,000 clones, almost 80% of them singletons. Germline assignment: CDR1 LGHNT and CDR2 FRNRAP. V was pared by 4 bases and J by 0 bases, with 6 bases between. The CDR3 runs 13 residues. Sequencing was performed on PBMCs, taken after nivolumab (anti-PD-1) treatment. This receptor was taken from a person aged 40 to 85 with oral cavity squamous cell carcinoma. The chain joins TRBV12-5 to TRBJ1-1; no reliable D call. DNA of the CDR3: TGTGCTAGTGGTTCCGGGCTGAACACTGAAGCTTTCTTT. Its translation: CASGSGLNTEAFF.